One T cell receptor beta chain is described in this entry. Its target is not known. cDNA prepared by RNA extraction and subsequent reverse transcription served as the template for sequencing. Profiled with immunoSEQ multiplex PCR; TCRdb holds only in-frame clones, not every one. The data show 210,000 or so clones, with roughly 66% seen just once and roughly 1.2% held by the top ten. Regarding treatment: oral pan-JAK inhibitor, 5-10 mg twice daily. Investigators sorted PBMCs to obtain both CD4+ and CD8+ T cells. This entry belongs to a study of CD8+ T cells in alopecia areata. Whole-study context: Patients remained on tofacitinib for 6 to 18 months and then went 6 months without it. Study-wide results and caveats: While patients received tofacitinib, many expanded lesional clones remained present in scalp and blood. Tofacitinib yielded significantly lower scalp clonality and fewer expanded CD8+ clones among the top 100.

Germline loops: CDR1 LNHNV, CDR2 YYDKDF (reference sequence). Losses at the gene ends were 2 bases for V and 4 bases for J; bases not matched to a gene: 8. The CDR3 length is 16 residues. Sample: CD4+ T cells sorted from blood, taken at approximately week 42, from a patient treated with tofacitinib. The receptor was derived from a human donor with alopecia areata. The V and J genes are TRBV15 and TRBJ2-3; 8 nucleotides line up with TRBD2. The CDR3 DNA reads TGTGCCACCAGCAGAACCCGGGGGGGGGCCGCAGATACGCAGTATTTT. Protein product: CATSRTRGGAADTQYF.